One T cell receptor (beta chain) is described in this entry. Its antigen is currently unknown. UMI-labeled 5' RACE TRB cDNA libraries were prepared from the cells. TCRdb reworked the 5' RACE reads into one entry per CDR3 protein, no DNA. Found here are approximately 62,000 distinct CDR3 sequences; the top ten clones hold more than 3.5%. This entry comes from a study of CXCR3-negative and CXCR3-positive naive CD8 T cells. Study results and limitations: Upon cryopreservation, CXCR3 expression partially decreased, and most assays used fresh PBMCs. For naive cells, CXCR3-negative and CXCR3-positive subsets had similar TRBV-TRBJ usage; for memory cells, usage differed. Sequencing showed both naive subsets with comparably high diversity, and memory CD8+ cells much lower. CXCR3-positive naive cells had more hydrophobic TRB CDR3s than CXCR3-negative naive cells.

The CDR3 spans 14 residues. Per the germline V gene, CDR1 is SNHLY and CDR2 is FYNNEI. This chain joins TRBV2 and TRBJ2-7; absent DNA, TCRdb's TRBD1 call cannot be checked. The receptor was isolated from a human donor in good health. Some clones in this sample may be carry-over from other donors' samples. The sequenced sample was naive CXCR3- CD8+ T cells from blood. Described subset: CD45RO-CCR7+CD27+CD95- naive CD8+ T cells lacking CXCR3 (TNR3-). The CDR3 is CASSPGQGFYEQYF. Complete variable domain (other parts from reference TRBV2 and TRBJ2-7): EPEVTQTPSHQVTQMGQEVILRCVPISNHLYFYWYRQILGQKVEFLVSFYNNEISEKSEIFDDQFSVERPDGSNFTLKIRSTKLEDSAMYFCASSPGQGFYEQYFGPGTRLTVT.